The source of this TCR beta chain is a study of T-cell memory formation after mild COVID-19. The V end lost 2 bases, the J end lost 5 bases, and 11 bases lay between the germline ends. Germline assignment: CDR1 MNHEY and CDR2 SVGEGT. The CDR3 is made up of 14 amino acids. TCRdb redid the calling of the 5' RACE reads with MiXCR, one entry per CDR3 protein. The table shows around 180,000 distinct CDR3 sequences, with approximately 16% occurring only once. This rearrangement joins TRBV6-2 or TRBV6-3 to TRBJ2-3; D gene ambiguous. This sequence was found in an adult woman who had mild COVID-19 (a few samples of this study predate the infection). Cell type and time point are not known. Sequencing was carried out using PBMCs or a T cell subset sorted from them (not recorded which). CDR3 residues: CASSYGGVEDTQYF. The CDR3 nucleotides are TGTGCCAGCAGTTACGGCGGTGTAGAAGATACGCAGTATTTT.